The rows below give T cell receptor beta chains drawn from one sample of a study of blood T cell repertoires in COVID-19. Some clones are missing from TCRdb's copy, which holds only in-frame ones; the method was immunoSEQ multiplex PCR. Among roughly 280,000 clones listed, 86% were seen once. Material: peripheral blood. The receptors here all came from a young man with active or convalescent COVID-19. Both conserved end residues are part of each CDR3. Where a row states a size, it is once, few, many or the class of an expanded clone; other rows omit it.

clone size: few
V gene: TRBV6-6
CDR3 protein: CASSPGQEQYF

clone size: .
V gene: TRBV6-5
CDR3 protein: CASRLGLAGTDTQYF

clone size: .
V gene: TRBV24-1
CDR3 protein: CATRGTTNTGELFF

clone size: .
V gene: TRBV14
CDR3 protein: CASSPNIRENEKLFF

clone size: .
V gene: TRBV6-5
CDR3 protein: CASINPRGNTIYF

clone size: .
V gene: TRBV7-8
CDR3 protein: CASSHLIDMNTEAFF

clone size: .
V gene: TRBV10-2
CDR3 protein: CASSGLGAPISGNTIYF

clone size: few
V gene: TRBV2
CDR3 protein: CASAGYSNQPQHF

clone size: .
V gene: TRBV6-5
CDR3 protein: CASSGTGGASRNTF

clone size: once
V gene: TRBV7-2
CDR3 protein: CASSFRGSGNVNEQFF

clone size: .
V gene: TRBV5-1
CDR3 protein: CASNPSGNPGPPTDTQYF

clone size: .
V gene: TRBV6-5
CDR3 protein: CASRDGQGVVYGYTF

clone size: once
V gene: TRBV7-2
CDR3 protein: CASSSGLAGEIWAIDTQYF

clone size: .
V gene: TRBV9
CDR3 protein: CASSFRTGELFF

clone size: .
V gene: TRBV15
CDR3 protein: CATSRRQGSEKLFF

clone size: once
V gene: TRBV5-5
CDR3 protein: CASSRRGPPQEKLFF

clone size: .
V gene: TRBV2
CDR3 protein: CASSGNSGGETQYF

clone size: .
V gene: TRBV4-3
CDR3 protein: CASSQAVPGHGKGTEAFF

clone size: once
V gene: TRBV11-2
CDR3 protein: CASSLELQGSGEPQHF

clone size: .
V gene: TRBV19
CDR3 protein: CASLPRAGTNEKLFF

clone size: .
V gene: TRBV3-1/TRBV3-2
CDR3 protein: CASSLEGDSNEKLFF

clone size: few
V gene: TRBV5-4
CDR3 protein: CASSPTSGPYEQYF

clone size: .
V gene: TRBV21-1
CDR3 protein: CASSKADRDITPGTGELFF

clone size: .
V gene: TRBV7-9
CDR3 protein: CASSLAGQGPLHF

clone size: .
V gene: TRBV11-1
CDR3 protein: CASSLPVSGNTIYF

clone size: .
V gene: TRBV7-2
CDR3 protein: CASSFSGGRNIQYF

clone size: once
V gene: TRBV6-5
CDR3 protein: CASGGGELSPLHF

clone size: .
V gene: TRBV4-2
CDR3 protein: CASSQERAGASNTGELFF

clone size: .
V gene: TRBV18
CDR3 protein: CASSSGQGTLTEAFF

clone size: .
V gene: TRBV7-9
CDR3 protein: CASSPPGVITGELFF

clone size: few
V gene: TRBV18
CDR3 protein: CASSLRQGELAKNIQYF

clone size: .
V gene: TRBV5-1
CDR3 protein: CASSLSGTENTGELFF

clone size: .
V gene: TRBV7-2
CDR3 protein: CASSLAARGEQYF

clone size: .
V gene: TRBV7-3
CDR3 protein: CASSLDWASEAFF

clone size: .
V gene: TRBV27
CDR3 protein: CASAFAGSYGYTF

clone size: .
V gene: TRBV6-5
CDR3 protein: CASSYRGPSPDTQYF

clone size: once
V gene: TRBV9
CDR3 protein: CASSAGLAGVYEQYF

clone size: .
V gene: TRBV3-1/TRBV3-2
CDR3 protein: CASSQERGSQYF

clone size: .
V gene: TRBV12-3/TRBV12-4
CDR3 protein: CASSGDRDEQYF

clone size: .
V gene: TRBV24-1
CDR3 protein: CATSDPGQGNTGELFF

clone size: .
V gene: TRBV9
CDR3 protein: CASSGGQGLNNEQFF

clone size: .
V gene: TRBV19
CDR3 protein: CASTGRQETQYF

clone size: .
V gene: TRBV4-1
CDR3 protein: CASTKTRGHGYTF

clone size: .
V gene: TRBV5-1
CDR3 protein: CASSLGAGSPLHF

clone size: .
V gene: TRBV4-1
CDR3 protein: CASSQAQVNYEQYF